This TCR beta chain derives from a study of graft-versus-host responses after intestinal transplantation. For this clone: Antigen specificity is unknown.

Method: immunoSEQ multiplex PCR; TCRdb's copy keeps in-frame clones and lacks some. The sample contains about 120,000 clones, about 93% of which appear only once. The CDR3 sequence is 19 residues long. Germline values: CDR1 SGHVT, CDR2 SQSDAQ. Losses at the gene ends were 1 base for V and 0 bases for J; bases not matched to a gene: 10. The chain is built from TRBV7-4 and TRBJ1-4; 8 positions agree with TRBD1. This sequence originates from a human donor who received an intestinal transplant. This specimen was unstimulated CD4+ T cells sorted from spleen or lymph node cells, taken before intestinal transplant. The CDR3 reads CASSLDPKGQVATNEKLFF. The CDR3 DNA sequence: TGTGCCAGCAGCTTAGACCCCAAGGGACAGGTTGCAACTAATGAAAAACTGTTTTTT.